This T cell receptor (beta chain) was captured in a study of blood T cell repertoires in COVID-19. Clones were sequenced by immunoSEQ multiplex PCR, and TCRdb holds only the in-frame ones, with some missing. The table has about 410,000 clones, approximately 89% seen once. Germline assignment: CDR1 SGHVS and CDR2 FQNEAQ. The CDR3 consists of 16 residues. V was pared by 5 bases and J by 2 bases, with 4 bases of the junction left unmatched. What was sequenced was peripheral blood. The TCR sequence derives from a middle-aged woman with COVID-19, enrolled during active disease. The genes are TRBV7-8 and TRBJ2-5, with 14 bases aligning to TRBD2. CDR3 protein: CASSVRLAGGQETQYF. The CDR3, as DNA: TGTGCCAGCAGCGTTCGACTAGCGGGGGGGCAAGAGACCCAGTACTTC.